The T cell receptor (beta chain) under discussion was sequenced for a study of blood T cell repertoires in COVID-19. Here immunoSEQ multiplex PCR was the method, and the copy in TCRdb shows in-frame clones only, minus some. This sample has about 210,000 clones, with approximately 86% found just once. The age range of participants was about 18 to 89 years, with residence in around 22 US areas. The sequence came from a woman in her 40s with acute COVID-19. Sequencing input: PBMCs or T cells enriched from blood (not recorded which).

The CDR3 DNA is TGTGCCAGCAGCCAAGAAGGGGGGGTACCCCACGAGCAGTACTTC. Its translation is CASSQEGGVPHEQYF. The chain is built from TRBV3-1 (or the pseudogene TRBV3-2) and TRBJ2-7; D possibly corresponds to TRBD2 (7 bases). The CDR3 spans 15 residues. Germline V gives CDR1 LGHDT, CDR2 YNNKEL (reference sequence). V lost 0 bases and J 5 bases, leaving 14 bases between the germline ends.